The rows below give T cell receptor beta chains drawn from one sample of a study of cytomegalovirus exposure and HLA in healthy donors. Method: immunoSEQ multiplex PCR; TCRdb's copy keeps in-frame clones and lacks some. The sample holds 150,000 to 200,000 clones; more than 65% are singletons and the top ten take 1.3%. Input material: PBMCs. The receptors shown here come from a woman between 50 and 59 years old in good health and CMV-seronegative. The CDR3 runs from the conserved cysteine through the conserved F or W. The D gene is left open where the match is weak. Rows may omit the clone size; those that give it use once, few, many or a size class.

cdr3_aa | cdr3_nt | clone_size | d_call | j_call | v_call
CASSPSRGIMNTEAFF | TGCGCCAGCAGCCCTAGTCGGGGGATAATGAACACTGAAGCTTTCTTT | - | - | TRBJ1-1 | TRBV5-1
CASSGQYNEQFF | TGTGCCAGCAGCGGCCAATACAATGAGCAGTTCTTC | - | - | TRBJ2-1 | TRBV5-5
CASSLFGSGRVHEQFF | TGTGCCAGCAGCTTATTTGGTAGCGGGAGAGTCCATGAGCAGTTCTTC | - | TRBD2 | TRBJ2-1 | TRBV7-3
CASSDPQGDSPLHF | TGCGCCAGCAGTGACCCCCAGGGGGATTCACCCCTCCACTTT | - | TRBD1 | TRBJ1-6 | TRBV10-2
CASSFWGGKLQETQYF | TGTGCCAGCAGTTTTTGGGGGGGCAAACTCCAAGAGACCCAGTACTTC | - | - | TRBJ2-5 | TRBV27
CASRRTGALNTEAFF | TGTGCCAGCAGGAGGACAGGGGCCCTGAACACTGAAGCTTTCTTT | few | TRBD1 | TRBJ1-1 | TRBV27
CATSRGQGAGEQFF | TGTGCCACCAGCAGAGGACAGGGGGCAGGGGAGCAGTTCTTC | - | TRBD1 | TRBJ2-1 | TRBV15
CASSVGRGTEAFF | TGTGCCAGCAGTGTAGGGCGGGGGACTGAAGCTTTCTTT | - | - | TRBJ1-1 | TRBV28
CASLKVEFEQYF | TGTGCCAGTCTTAAGGTGGAGTTCGAGCAGTACTTC | - | - | TRBJ2-7 | TRBV19
CASRNRAADTQYF | TGCGCCAGCAGAAACAGGGCGGCAGATACGCAGTATTTT | - | - | TRBJ2-3 | TRBV5-1
CSAGTKGYTF | TGCAGCGCCGGGACAAAGGGCTACACCTTC | - | - | TRBJ1-2 | TRBV29-1
CASSPENEETQYF | TGTGCCAGCAGCCCCGAGAATGAAGAGACCCAGTACTTC | - | - | TRBJ2-5 | TRBV5-6
CASSHTGLAVDEQFF | TGTGCCAGCAGCCATACGGGACTAGCGGTTGATGAGCAGTTCTTC | - | TRBD2 | TRBJ2-1 | TRBV5-6
CASSPAGSYEQYF | TGTGCCAGCTCACCAGCAGGGTCCTACGAGCAGTACTTC | - | - | TRBJ2-7 | TRBV18
CASSLPDSTYGYTF | TGTGCCAGCAGTTTACCCGACAGCACCTATGGCTACACCTTC | - | - | TRBJ1-2 | TRBV28
CASSLYRGGGEETQYF | TGTGCCAGCAGCTTGTATCGGGGCGGGGGGGAAGAGACCCAGTACTTC | few | TRBD2 | TRBJ2-5 | TRBV5-5
CASSLAGGQGYEQYF | TGTGCCAGCAGCTTAGCGGGGGGACAGGGGTACGAGCAGTACTTC | - | TRBD1 | TRBJ2-7 | TRBV7-9
CASSFQAGVAFF | TGTGCCAGTAGTTTCCAGGCCGGGGTGGCTTTCTTT | - | - | TRBJ1-1 | TRBV19
CASSPKLAGGYNEQFF | TGTGCCAGCTCACCCAAACTAGCGGGGGGATACAATGAGCAGTTCTTC | - | TRBD2 | TRBJ2-1 | TRBV18
CASSFTGAYEQYF | TGTGCCAGCAGCTTCACAGGGGCCTACGAGCAGTACTTC | - | TRBD1 | TRBJ2-7 | TRBV5-4
CASSQARREPYNEQFF | TGCGCCAGCAGCCAAGCTCGCCGGGAGCCCTACAATGAGCAGTTCTTC | once | - | TRBJ2-1 | TRBV4-1
CASSVLSSSKNIQYF | TGTGCCAGCAGCGTTCTCTCTTCCTCCAAAAACATTCAGTACTTC | - | - | TRBJ2-4 | TRBV5-4
CASSQGLYEQYF | TGTGCCAGCAGTCAGGGTCTCTACGAGCAGTACTTC | - | - | TRBJ2-7 | TRBV16
CASSPWTGVGNTIYF | TGTGCCAGCAGCCCGTGGACAGGGGTTGGAAACACCATATATTTT | - | TRBD1 | TRBJ1-3 | TRBV7-9
CASKRFGTGYNEQFF | TGTGCCAGCAAACGATTCGGGACAGGGTACAATGAGCAGTTCTTC | - | TRBD1 | TRBJ2-1 | TRBV2
CASSPGQGREKLFF | TGTGCCAGCTCACCAGGGCAGGGCCGAGAAAAACTGTTTTTT | - | - | TRBJ1-4 | TRBV18
CASSPPGLADEQYF | TGTGCCAGCAGTCCTCCCGGACTAGCGGACGAGCAGTACTTC | - | TRBD2 | TRBJ2-7 | TRBV28
CSVGEGNTEAFF | TGCAGCGTTGGTGAGGGGAACACTGAAGCTTTCTTT | - | - | TRBJ1-1 | TRBV29-1
CASSLAVAADTQYF | TGTGCCAGCAGCTTGGCAGTTGCGGCAGATACGCAGTATTTT | - | - | TRBJ2-3 | TRBV5-4
CASSDSGLAASYNEQFF | TGTGCCAGCAGTGACTCAGGCCTAGCGGCCTCCTACAATGAGCAGTTCTTC | - | TRBD2 | TRBJ2-1 | TRBV6-4
CASSLAYRDTQYF | TGCGCCAGCAGCTTGGCCTACCGGGATACGCAGTATTTT | once | - | TRBJ2-3 | TRBV5-1
CASRHHFEQVIDEQYF | TGTGCCAGCAGACACCATTTCGAACAGGTCATCGACGAGCAGTACTTC | - | - | TRBJ2-7 | TRBV27
CAGSGGLDTQYF | TGTGCCGGGAGCGGGGGGCTGGATACGCAGTATTTT | - | TRBD2 | TRBJ2-3 | TRBV10-3
CASSPGQGPGNTIYF | TGCGCCAGCAGCCCGGGACAGGGCCCTGGAAACACCATATATTTT | - | TRBD1 | TRBJ1-3 | TRBV4-1
CASLWGGSYNEQFF | TGTGCCAGCCTCTGGGGGGGCTCCTACAATGAGCAGTTCTTC | - | TRBD2 | TRBJ2-1 | TRBV6-1
CASCARGTDTQYF | TGTGCCAGCTGTGCTAGAGGCACAGATACGCAGTATTTT | - | - | TRBJ2-3 | TRBV9
CASSLAVSGQGVSGYEQYF | TGTGCCAGCAGCTTAGCGGTAAGTGGACAGGGAGTGTCAGGGTACGAGCAGTACTTC | once | TRBD1 | TRBJ2-7 | TRBV7-9
CSARVVPSAFF | TGCAGTGCTAGAGTAGTCCCCTCGGCTTTCTTT | - | - | TRBJ1-1 | TRBV20-1
CASSPGHGLGYTF | TGTGCCAGCAGCCCGGGACACGGACTTGGCTACACCTTC | - | - | TRBJ1-2 | TRBV14
CAIRGRDTQETQYF | TGTGCCATCAGGGGCAGGGACACCCAAGAGACCCAGTACTTC | - | - | TRBJ2-5 | TRBV10-3
CASSLGLVGVAFF | TGTGCCAGCAGCTTAGGTTTGGTCGGGGTAGCTTTCTTT | - | - | TRBJ1-1 | TRBV7-2
CASSQTTGSGSYEQYF | TGTGCCAGCTCACAAACAACAGGGTCGGGCTCCTACGAGCAGTACTTC | - | - | TRBJ2-7 | TRBV18
CASSLQGRGYHEQFF | TGTGCCAGCAGCTTACAGGGGAGGGGGTACCATGAGCAGTTCTTC | - | - | TRBJ2-1 | TRBV7-2
CASRSGTGNNSPLHF | TGTGCCAGCAGGAGCGGGACAGGGAATAATTCACCCCTCCACTTT | - | TRBD1 | TRBJ1-6 | TRBV2
CAISGGLAGGQETQYF | TGTGCCATCAGTGGGGGACTAGCGGGGGGACAAGAGACCCAGTACTTC | few | TRBD2 | TRBJ2-5 | TRBV10-3
CSARPRDTQYF | TGCAGTGCTCGCCCTAGGGATACGCAGTATTTT | - | - | TRBJ2-3 | TRBV20-1
CASSGQPNTEAFF | TGTGCCAGCAGTGGACAGCCGAACACTGAAGCTTTCTTT | - | - | TRBJ1-1 | TRBV2
CASSIGVHSSYEQYF | TGTGCCAGTAGTATAGGGGTCCACAGCTCCTACGAGCAGTACTTC | - | - | TRBJ2-7 | TRBV19
CASSFSGFDYGYTF | TGTGCCAGCAGTTTCTCGGGTTTCGACTATGGCTACACCTTC | - | - | TRBJ1-2 | TRBV28
CASSPAGTPGGYTF | TGTGCCAGCAGTCCCGCCGGGACACCAGGTGGCTACACCTTC | - | - | TRBJ1-2 | TRBV28
CASSQPGQNEKLFF | TGCGCCAGCAGCCAACCGGGACAGAATGAAAAACTGTTTTTT | - | TRBD1 | TRBJ1-4 | TRBV7-9
CASSLDRRTSGNTIYF | TGTGCCAGCAGCTTGGACAGGCGAACCTCTGGAAACACCATATATTTT | - | - | TRBJ1-3 | TRBV5-5
CASSLGSIGGEQFF | TGCGCCAGCAGCTTGGGATCCATCGGGGGTGAGCAGTTCTTC | - | - | TRBJ2-1 | TRBV5-1
CASSLQGSDTQYF | TGTGCCAGCAGCCTGCAGGGGTCAGATACGCAGTATTTT | - | - | TRBJ2-3 | TRBV5-8
CAISAHPGLKKGHGYTF | TGTGCCATCAGTGCCCACCCGGGACTTAAAAAGGGGCATGGCTACACCTTC | - | - | TRBJ1-2 | TRBV10-3
CASSDQANTEAFF | TGTGCCAGCAGTGACCAAGCGAACACTGAAGCTTTCTTT | once | - | TRBJ1-1 | TRBV2